The 10 T cell receptor beta chains given below trace back to one sample, sequenced in a study of blood T cell repertoires in COVID-19. Sequencing used immunoSEQ multiplex PCR; TCRdb keeps in-frame clones, though not all of them. The sample comprises fewer than 250,000 clones, 85% to 90% of which are singletons, and 0.87% rests with the top ten. The sequenced material came from PBMCs or T cells enriched from blood (not recorded which). The receptors shown here come from a man aged 45 to 65 who had been exposed to COVID-19.

This chain links TRBV11-2 with TRBJ2-7, with TRBD1 matching 7 bases. CDR1 SGHAT and CDR2 FQNNGV come from the germline V gene. Unmatched junction bases numbered 3, after V lost 1 base and J lost 0 bases. This CDR3 region has 15 residues. The CDR3 sequence: CASSLVGTASYEQYF. CDR3 in DNA: TGTGCCAGCAGCTTAGTCGGGACAGCCTCCTACGAGCAGTACTTC.

The chain recombines TRBV7-3 with TRBJ1-1; the D gene is possibly TRBD1 (6 bases). The CDR3 runs to 16 residues. Between the trimmed V and J ends, which lost 2 bases and 5 bases, there was a span of 18 bases. Germline values: CDR1 SGHTA, CDR2 FQGTGA. The CDR3 DNA reads TGTGCCAGCAGCTTAGTGGGGGCGCGGGAGGGAACTGAAGCTTTCTTT. It is translated as CASSLVGAREGTEAFF.

This clone was picked up one time. This chain joins TRBV2 and TRBJ1-5; a weak D match, TRBD1 (5 bases). Trimming pared 3 bases from V and 2 bases from J, leaving 11 bases between. CDR1 and CDR2 (germline): SNHLY, FYNNEI. This CDR3 contains 15 residues. The CDR3 spells CASSDRGFGNQPQHF. In DNA form, the CDR3 reads TGTGCCAGCAGTGATAGGGGTTTTGGCAATCAGCCCCAGCATTTT.

The chain carries TRBV18 and TRBJ1-1, with TRBD1 matching over 9 bases. With 5 bases clipped from V and 0 bases from J, the junction kept 7 bases outside the gene matches. This CDR3 comprises 16 residues. CDR1 and CDR2 (germline): KGHSH, LQKENI. CDR3 loop: CASSKTGGTMNTEAFF. The CDR3 coding sequence is TGTGCCAGCTCAAAGACAGGGGGTACAATGAACACTGAAGCTTTCTTT.

V and J are TRBV27 and TRBJ2-1; D perhaps matches TRBD1 (6 bases). Trimming pared 7 bases from V and 5 bases from J, leaving 18 bases between. Germline CDR1 MNHEY, CDR2 SMNVEV (reference sequence). There are 15 residues in the CDR3. The CDR3 reads CASTPGHDDDNEQFF. CDR3 coding DNA: TGTGCCAGCACCCCGGGACACGACGACGACAATGAGCAGTTCTTC.

The V call is TRBV30, the J call TRBJ1-2; 7 nucleotides align to TRBD1. Germline lookup yields CDR1 GTSNPN and CDR2 SVGIG (reference sequence). With V trimmed by 0 bases and J by 7 bases, 11 bases remained unmatched. This CDR3 comprises 15 residues. CDR3 protein: CAWSVSQGSPVGYTF. Here the CDR3 DNA reads TGTGCCTGGAGTGTATCACAGGGGAGTCCGGTTGGCTACACCTTC. Supplemented by reference TRBV30 and TRBJ1-2, the full variable domain reads SQTIHQWPATLVQPVGSPLSLECTVEGTSNPNLYWYRQAAGRGLQLLFYSVGIGQISSEVPQNLSASRPQDRQFILSSKKLLLSDSGFYLCAWSVSQGSPVGYTFGSGTRLTVV.

The gene calls are TRBV30 and TRBJ1-1; D ambiguous. The germline CDR1 and CDR2 sequences are GTSNPN and SVGIG (reference sequence). V was pared by 0 bases and J by 7 bases, with 6 bases between. The CDR3 loop spans 11 amino acids. CDR3 sequence reads: CAWSVRGEAFF. Here the CDR3 DNA reads TGTGCCTGGAGTGTACGGGGTGAAGCTTTCTTT.

The rearrangement joins TRBV28 to TRBJ1-1; unclear D gene. Germline V gene sequence: CDR1 MDHEN, CDR2 SYDVKM. V was clipped by 3 bases and J by 4 bases, with 9 bases between them. There are 13 residues in the CDR3. The DNA for the CDR3 is TGTGCCAGCAGTTTTACAGAGCTCACTGAAGCTTTCTTT. Protein sequence: CASSFTELTEAFF. Full variable domain (remainder filled in from reference TRBV28 and TRBJ1-1): DVKVTQSSRYLVKRTGEKVFLECVQDMDHENMFWYRQDPGLGLRLIYFSYDVKMKEKGDIPEGYSVSREKKERFSLILESASTNQTSMYLCASSFTELTEAFFGQGTRLTVV.

The chain uses TRBV19 and TRBJ2-2; 7 nucleotides agree with TRBD2. CDR1 is LNHDA and CDR2 is SQIVND in the germline V gene (reference sequence). J lost 1 base, V lost 10 bases, and 9 bases had no gene match. This CDR3 contains 15 residues. The CDR3 reads CATGTRGENTGELFF. Written as DNA, the CDR3 is TGTGCCACCGGAACCCGGGGGGAGAACACCGGGGAGCTGTTTTTT.

The rearrangement links TRBV18 to TRBJ1-1; D gene unclear. CDR3 length equals 14 residues. The germline V gene has CDR1 KGHSH and CDR2 LQKENI. V lost 3 bases to trimming and J lost 3 bases, with 11 bases between them. The chain's CDR3 is CASSPNKADTEAFF. Written as DNA, the CDR3 is TGTGCCAGCTCACCGAACAAGGCGGACACTGAAGCTTTCTTT.